This TCR beta chain was observed in a study of blood T cell repertoires in COVID-19. Study-level background: Researchers got acute and convalescent COVID-19 samples from the United States, Italy and Spain. Sources were T cells, B-cell-depleted T cells, or PBMCs; the material itself was cDNA or gDNA.

V lost 0 bases to trimming and J lost 3 bases; unmatched junction nucleotides: 7. Germline V CDR1 and CDR2: LGHNA, YNFKEQ. The CDR3 totals 16 residues. Original processing notes: For nucleated cells, counts were estimated from reference gene primer amplification. The assay was immunoSEQ multiplex PCR, and TCRdb's table has in-frame clones only and misses some. V, J and clone size are taken as reported in that table, and D and trimming were inferred from the DNA itself. The sample lists roughly 230,000 clones, more than 70% occurring once. The rearrangement joins TRBV4-2 to TRBJ2-7; the match to TRBD2 covers 8 bases. The clonotype comes from a man aged 35-49 years with active or convalescent COVID-19. Source material: peripheral blood. Written as DNA, the CDR3 is TGTGCCAGCAGCCAAGAGGGGGCGGGAGGAATCTACGAGCAGTACTTC. This sequence encodes CASSQEGAGGIYEQYF.